The 14 T cell receptor beta chains below were found in one sample sequenced in a study of CXCR3-negative and CXCR3-positive naive CD8 T cells. UMI-labeled 5' RACE yielded the TRB cDNA libraries. Each CDR3 protein gets one entry in TCRdb, which reprocessed the 5' RACE reads and gives no DNA. Here the sample table reports 70,000 to 95,000 distinct CDR3 sequences. Sequencing was done on a sample of naive CXCR3- CD8+ T cells from blood. Subset denoted: CD45RO-CCR7+CD27+CD95- naive CD8+ T cells lacking CXCR3 (TNR3-). The source of these receptors is a human donor in good health. Some clones in this sample may be carry-over from other donors' samples.

The rearrangement joins TRBV29-1 to TRBJ1-1; no DNA is available, so the TRBD1 call from TCRdb remains unchecked. The CDR3 has 12 amino acids. From germline, CDR1 is SQVTM and CDR2 ANQGSEA. The CDR3 region is CSGQMYSTEAFF.

This sequence joins TRBV7-3 and TRBJ2-5; TCRdb's D call, TRBD1, is unchecked because there is no DNA. This CDR3 has 15 residues. CDR1 is SGHTA and CDR2 is FQGTGA in the germline V gene. This CDR3 is CASSLTYGQEETQYF.

This sequence joins TRBV28 and TRBJ2-7. The germline V gene has CDR1 MDHEN and CDR2 SYDVKM. The CDR3 is 12 amino acids. CDR3 residues: CASSLFQREQYF.

The J gene is TRBJ2-3, the V gene TRBV28; the D call of TRBD2 rests on TCRdb alone, since no DNA is present to check it. Germline CDR1 MDHEN, CDR2 SYDVKM. This CDR3 contains 17 residues. CDR3 loop: CASSFPSGGRSTDTQYF.

The CDR3 sequence: CASSSRPGSYNEQFF. The rearrangement joins TRBV28 to TRBJ2-1. Germline loops: CDR1 MDHEN, CDR2 SYDVKM. This CDR3 has 15 residues.

This chain links TRBV6-5 with TRBJ2-5. Germline V gene sequence: CDR1 MNHEY, CDR2 SVGAGI. This CDR3 spans 12 amino acids. This CDR3 is CATVDLGETQYF.

V and J are TRBV7-2 and TRBJ2-7; with no DNA, the TCRdb D assignment of TRBD1 cannot be verified. The CDR3 covers 14 residues. Germline CDR1 SGHTA, CDR2 FQGNSA. CDR3 loop: CASSLAGGVSEQYF.

The chain uses TRBV7-9 and TRBJ1-1. The CDR3 is 14 residues long. Germline lookup yields CDR1 SEHNR and CDR2 FQNEAQ (reference sequence). The CDR3 loop is CASSLGQGITEAFF.

The V and J genes are TRBV7-3 and TRBJ2-1; TCRdb lists TRBD1, though no DNA is available to test this call. This CDR3 spans 18 amino acids. Germline V gives CDR1 SGHTA, CDR2 FQGTGA. Here the CDR3 reads CASSLTMPGADVYNEQFF.

The chain combines TRBV2 with TRBJ2-5; TCRdb outputs TRBD1, but without DNA this stays unchecked. From germline, CDR1 is SNHLY and CDR2 FYNNEI. The CDR3 runs to 14 residues. The CDR3 loop reads CASSATGEGETQYF.

The rearrangement uses TRBV3-1 and TRBJ2-3; checking the TCRdb D call of TRBD2 is not possible without DNA. Germline assignment: CDR1 LGHDT and CDR2 YNNKEL (reference sequence). This CDR3 spans 15 amino acids. CDR3 sequence reads: CASSQATSGADTQYF.

The chain links TRBV12-3 or TRBV12-4 to TRBJ2-7; no DNA is available, so the TRBD2 call from TCRdb remains unchecked. The length of the CDR3 is 14 residues. The CDR3 spells CASSSYSGPYEQYF.

The chain couples TRBV29-1 to TRBJ2-1; TCRdb names TRBD1, which stays unverified in the absence of DNA. The CDR3 is 13 amino acids. Germline loops: CDR1 SQVTM, CDR2 ANQGSEA. CDR3 loop: CSVGQGGDNEQFF.

The chain uses TRBV23-1 and TRBJ2-3; TCRdb's assignment of TRBD1 cannot be checked, as there is no DNA. TRBV23-1 is given ORF status, its function remaining uncertain. The CDR3 runs to 15 residues. CDR3 region: CASSPSHRVPDTQYF.